Below are 3 T cell receptor beta chains sequenced from a single sample in a study of T cell responses to AZD1222 COVID-19 vaccine. Sequenced by immunoSEQ multiplex PCR; TCRdb stores in-frame clones only, minus some. The sample lists about 89,000 clones, around 91% occurring once. The sample here was peripheral blood, taken 28 days after the second AZD1222 dose. The origin of the receptors is an adult who received the AZD1222 COVID-19 vaccine.

The rearrangement links TRBV25-1 to TRBJ1-1, with D unresolved. The CDR3 has 13 amino acids. Germline V gene sequence: CDR1 MGHDK, CDR2 SYGVNS. Trimming shortened V by 2 bases and J by 5 bases, and 9 bases separated the two germline ends. The CDR3 region has the DNA TGTGCCAGCAGTGAAGATCGGTGGACTGAAGCTTTCTTT. This sequence encodes CASSEDRWTEAFF.

The J gene is TRBJ1-2, the V gene TRBV6-5; perhaps TRBD1 as D (5 bases). CDR3 length: 10 residues. Germline V lookup: CDR1 MNHEY, CDR2 SVGAGI. Trimming removed 10 bases from V and 12 bases from J, with 15 bases in between. In DNA form, the CDR3 reads TGTGCCATCTCCCCGGGGGTGGACACCTTC. Residues: CAISPGVDTF.

This clone has just one count. This rearrangement joins TRBV19 to TRBJ1-1; tentative D call: TRBD1 (5 bases). The CDR3 contains 18 residues. Trimming cost V 3 bases and J 11 bases, with 31 bases left between them. Germline V CDR1 and CDR2: LNHDA, SQIVND (reference sequence). The CDR3 loop reads CASSIRIGRGSRTLNAFF. The CDR3 DNA is TGTGCCAGTAGTATTCGGATTGGTCGGGGGTCTCGAACACTGAATGCTTTCTTT. Using reference TRBV19 and TRBJ1-1 for the parts outside the CDR3, the full variable domain is DGGITQSPKYLFRKEGQNVTLSCEQNLNHDAMYWYRQDPGQGLRLIYYSQIVNDFQKGDIAEGYSVSREKKESFPLTVTSAQKNPTAFYLCASSIRIGRGSRTLNAFFGQGTRLTVV.